This entry lists 14 T cell receptor beta chains sequenced from one sample in a study of glioma-infiltrating T cells after dendritic cell vaccination. The repertoire was sequenced with immunoSEQ multiplex PCR; TCRdb's copy has only in-frame clones and lacks some. The sample carries over 80,000 clones, around 90% recorded once. The sample consisted of blood, taken before dendritic cell vaccination. Receptors were obtained from a human donor with glioblastoma.

This clone showed up just a few times. This chain connects TRBV4-1 to TRBJ2-7, with 7 bases fitting TRBD1. This CDR3 spans 14 amino acids. The junction had 3 bases not matched to a gene; V was cut back by 0 bases and J by 4 bases. CDR1 is MGHRA and CDR2 is YSYEKL in the germline V gene. CDR3 coding DNA: TGCGCCAGCAGCCAAGAGACAGGGTATTACGAGCAGTACTTC. Amino acid sequence: CASSQETGYYEQYF.

This clone was seen a single time. In the same sample, other DNA sequences code for this CDR3. The rearrangement uses TRBV5-1 and TRBJ1-4; 10 nucleotides line up with TRBD1. CDR1 SGHRS and CDR2 YFSETQ come from the germline V gene. This CDR3 region has 16 residues. V lost 2 bases and J lost 0; bases outside the gene matches: 1. In DNA, the CDR3 is TGCGCCAGCAGCTTAGGACAGGGGGCAACTAATGAAAAACTGTTTTTT. This sequence encodes CASSLGQGATNEKLFF.

The chain links TRBV7-3 to TRBJ1-1; D may be TRBD1 (5 bases). V lost 2 bases to trimming and J lost 0 bases, with 7 bases between them. The CDR3 runs to 14 residues. Per the germline V gene, CDR1 is SGHTA and CDR2 is FQGTGA. The CDR3 loop is CASSLGHMNTEAFF. CDR3 nucleotide sequence: TGTGCCAGCAGCTTAGGACATATGAACACTGAAGCTTTCTTT. The whole variable domain, remainder taken from reference TRBV7-3 and TRBJ1-1, is GAGVSQTPSNKVTEKGKYVELRCDPISGHTALYWYRQSLGQGPEFLIYFQGTGAADDSGLPNDRFFAVRPEGSVSTLKIQRTERGDSAVYLCASSLGHMNTEAFFGQGTRLTVV.

The table lists this clone with a count of one. The chain uses TRBV30 and TRBJ1-4, with D possibly TRBD1 on 6 matching bases. V was pared by 5 bases and J by 0 bases, with 13 bases between. Germline CDR1 and CDR2: GTSNPN and SVGIG (reference sequence). This CDR3 region has 15 residues. CDR3 coding DNA: TGTGCCTGGTCACAGGGAACCGCAACTAATGAAAAACTGTTTTTT. Its protein product is CAWSQGTATNEKLFF.

The J gene is TRBJ2-7, the V gene TRBV19; D is perhaps TRBD2 (7 bases). This CDR3 is 14 amino acids long. Germline V gene data show CDR1 as LNHDA and CDR2 as SQIVND (reference sequence). V was cut by 3 bases and J by 7 bases, with 16 bases left in between. The CDR3 bases are TGTGCCAGTAGTATGACGGGGGGCCGACGGGAGCAGTACTTC. Translation: CASSMTGGRREQYF.

The chain has TRBV19 and TRBJ2-2, with unresolved D. Germline V CDR1 and CDR2: LNHDA, SQIVND (reference sequence). The CDR3 is 15 amino acids. V was shortened by 9 bases and J by 1 base, with 15 bases between the two germline ends. The CDR3 sequence: CASHWANGNTGELFF. The CDR3 DNA reads as TGTGCCAGCCATTGGGCCAACGGGAACACCGGGGAGCTGTTTTTT.

The chain recombines TRBV29-1 with TRBJ2-1, with TRBD2 as a possible D gene (6 bases). Germline V gene lookup returns CDR1 SQVTM and CDR2 ANQGSEA. The CDR3 extends over 12 amino acids. The V end was cut by 3 bases, the J end by 6 bases, with 9 bases between. The CDR3 is CSVDRRGNEQFF. DNA for the CDR3: TGCAGCGTTGATCGGCGGGGCAATGAGCAGTTCTTC.

The J gene is TRBJ2-7, the V gene TRBV10-3; 8 bases map to TRBD2. Germline CDR1 reads ENHRY; CDR2 reads SYGVKD. The CDR3 contains 14 residues. V dropped 3 bases and J dropped 2; count of bases not matched to a gene: 3. CDR3 sequence reads: CAISEREGAYEQYF. CDR3 bases: TGTGCCATCAGTGAACGGGAGGGCGCCTACGAGCAGTACTTC.

The chain couples TRBV6-5 to TRBJ2-1; 7 nucleotides line up with TRBD2. CDR3 size: 15 residues. In germline, CDR1 is MNHEY, CDR2 SVGAGI. V lost 6 bases, J lost 6 bases, and 11 bases stayed unmatched. In DNA, the CDR3 is TGTGCCAGCAGGGACCTTGGCGGGAGCGGCAATGAGCAGTTCTTC. Amino acid sequence: CASRDLGGSGNEQFF.

The chain is built from TRBV9 and TRBJ2-2; D is perhaps TRBD1 (6 bases). Trimming removed 0 bases from V and 2 bases from J, with 14 bases in between. Germline-derived CDR1 and CDR2 are SGDLS and YYNGEE. The CDR3 has 17 amino acids. CDR3 DNA: TGTGCCAGCAGCGTAGCAGGGGTCGGATATAACACCGGGGAGCTGTTTTTT. Its translation: CASSVAGVGYNTGELFF.

The V and J genes are TRBV18 and TRBJ1-1; unclear D gene. CDR3 size: 12 residues. Between the trimmed V and J ends, which lost 3 bases and 8 bases, there was a span of 10 bases. Germline CDR1 and CDR2: KGHSH and LQKENI. The CDR3 sequence is CASSPDPREAFF. The DNA of the CDR3 is TGTGCCAGCTCACCCGACCCTAGGGAAGCTTTCTTT.

This clone was detected only once. The chain carries TRBV6-6 and TRBJ1-1; D not certain. V dropped 7 bases and J dropped 1 base, with 13 bases sitting between them. CDR3 size: 14 residues. Per germline, CDR1 MNHNY and CDR2 SVGAGI (reference sequence). Here the CDR3 DNA reads TGTGCCAGCATGGATCCGGGTCAGAACACTGAAGCTTTCTTT. It encodes CASMDPGQNTEAFF.

The rearrangement links TRBV5-1 to TRBJ1-1, with 8 bases aligning to TRBD1. There are 15 residues in the CDR3. J was trimmed by 3 bases and V by 0 bases; bases with no gene match: 4. Germline CDR1 reads SGHRS; CDR2 reads YFSETQ. For the CDR3, the DNA is TGCGCCAGCAGCTTGGCGGGCAGGGGGCACACTGAAGCTTTCTTT. This codes for CASSLAGRGHTEAFF.

The rearrangement links TRBV9 to TRBJ2-7; maybe TRBD2 (5 bases). This CDR3 region has 16 residues. The V end lost 1 base, the J end lost 6 bases, and 20 bases lay between the germline ends. Germline V gene data show CDR1 as SGDLS and CDR2 as YYNGEE. CDR3 region: CASSVTPGGSLGEQYF. As DNA, the CDR3 is TGTGCCAGCAGCGTAACCCCCGGCGGGTCGTTGGGCGAGCAGTACTTC.